The TCR beta chain described here comes from a study of T cell repertoires in cytomegalovirus infection. Overall study context: An indication of both CMV infection and matching HLA type came from public TCR beta signatures. Study observations and caveats: CMV carriers having the relevant HLA were flagged by cumulative public TCR beta family frequency. What dominated the ex vivo response were HLA-C-restricted CMV-specific TCR beta clonotypes.

The CDR3 contains 15 residues. Trimming shortened V by 3 bases and J by 0 bases, and 11 bases separated the two germline ends. Per the germline V gene, CDR1 is SQVTM and CDR2 is ANQGSEA. This clonotype was found a few times. Its antigen is unidentified. From the reads, TCRdb called clonotypes with MiXCR, one entry per CDR3 protein. The data contain roughly 640,000 distinct CDR3 sequences, roughly 24% of them singletons. Sequenced sample: CD8+ T cells from PBMCs. The V gene is TRBV29-1, the J gene TRBJ2-2, with D possibly TRBD1 on 6 matching bases. This sequence was found in a human donor in good health (CMV status not recorded). Some clones in this sample may be carry-over from other donors' samples. The CDR3 DNA is TGCAGCGTTGACGCAGGGGACGCGAACACCGGGGAGCTGTTTTTT. Protein sequence: CSVDAGDANTGELFF.